This T cell receptor beta chain originates from a study of T cell responses to AZD1222 COVID-19 vaccine. Profiled with immunoSEQ multiplex PCR; TCRdb holds only in-frame clones, not every one. In the table there are around 120,000 clones, over 75% of which are singletons. V dropped 0 bases and J dropped 7 bases, with 15 bases sitting between them. CDR3 length equals 15 residues. Germline values: CDR1 LGHNA, CDR2 YNFKEQ. Concerning this clone: Antigen unknown.

Whole-study findings and limits: Nearly half of spike-specific TCRs reportedly target unmutated variant regions. Repertoires were sampled only after the peak T cell response. Distributed over spike, vaccine-associated CD4 TCRs predominated at 160-218 and 743-854.

The material sequenced was peripheral blood, taken on day 0 of MenACWY control vaccination. This TCR came from an adult in good health. The chain links TRBV4-2 to TRBJ1-2; D ambiguous. CDR3 bases: TGTGCCAGCAGCCAAGATCCAGGCGTTAATCTTGGCTACACCTTC. As protein: CASSQDPGVNLGYTF.